The entry below gives a single T cell receptor beta chain sequence along with its context. Its antigen is not known. Germline loops: CDR1 MGHRA, CDR2 YSYEKL. The CDR3 runs 16 residues. The J segment lost 4 bases and the V segment lost 4 bases, leaving 8 bases of the junction unmatched. The sample belongs to a study of T cell responses to AZD1222 COVID-19 vaccine. Profiled with immunoSEQ multiplex PCR; TCRdb holds only in-frame clones, not every one. The sample has 95,000 to 150,000 clones, roughly 90% seen once. Whole-study findings and limits: Repertoires were collected only later (after the peak T cell response had occurred). Among spike-specific TCRs, nearly half reportedly target unmutated variant regions.

This TCR came from an adult in good health. The source material was peripheral blood, sampled on day 0 of AZD1222 vaccination. This sequence joins TRBV4-1 and TRBJ2-1; 9 bases align to TRBD2. This CDR3 reads CASSLPISGGYNEQFF. The CDR3 DNA sequence: TGCGCCAGCAGCCTCCCAATTAGCGGGGGTTACAATGAGCAGTTCTTC.